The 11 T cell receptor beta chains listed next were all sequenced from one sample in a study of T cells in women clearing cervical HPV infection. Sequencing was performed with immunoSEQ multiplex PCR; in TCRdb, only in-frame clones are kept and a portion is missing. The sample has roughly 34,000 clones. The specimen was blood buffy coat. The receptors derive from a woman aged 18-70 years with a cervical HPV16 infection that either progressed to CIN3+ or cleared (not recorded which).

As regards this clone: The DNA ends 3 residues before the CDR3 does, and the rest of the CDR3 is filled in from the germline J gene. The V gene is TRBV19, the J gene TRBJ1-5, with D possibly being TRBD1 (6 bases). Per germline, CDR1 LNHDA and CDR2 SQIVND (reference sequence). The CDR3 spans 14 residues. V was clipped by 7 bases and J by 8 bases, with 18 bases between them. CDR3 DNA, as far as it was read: TGTGCCAGTAATCCCAGGGGAAAGGGGGAGCCC. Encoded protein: CASNPRGKGEP. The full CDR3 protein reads CASNPRGKGEPQHF.

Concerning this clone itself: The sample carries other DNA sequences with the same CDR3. The CDR3 protein is CASSPPGQGAYEQYF. The CDR3 DNA, read in part, is TGTGCCAGCTCACCACCGGGACAGGGGGCCTACGAG. The gene calls are TRBV18 and TRBJ2-7; TRBD1 agrees at 11 bases. The CDR3 extends 3 residues past the end of the read, so its final part is completed from the germline J gene. This CDR3 has 15 amino acids. The germline V gene encodes CDR1 KGHSH and CDR2 LQKENI. V shed 0 bases and J 2 bases; nucleotides not matched to a gene: 0. Full variable domain (missing parts from reference TRBV18 and TRBJ2-7): NAGVMQNPRHLVRRRGQEARLRCSPMKGHSHVYWYRQLPEEGLKFMVYLQKENIIDESGMPKERFSAEFPKEGPSILRIQQVVRGDSAAYFCASSPPGQGAYEQYFGPGTRLTVT.

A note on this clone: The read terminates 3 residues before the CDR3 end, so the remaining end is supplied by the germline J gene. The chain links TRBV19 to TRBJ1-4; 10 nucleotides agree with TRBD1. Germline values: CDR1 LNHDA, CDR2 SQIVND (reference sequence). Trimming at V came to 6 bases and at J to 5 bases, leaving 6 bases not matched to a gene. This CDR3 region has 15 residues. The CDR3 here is CASRGRGQGNEKLFF. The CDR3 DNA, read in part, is TGTGCCAGTAGGGGCCGGGGACAGGGGAATGAAAAA.

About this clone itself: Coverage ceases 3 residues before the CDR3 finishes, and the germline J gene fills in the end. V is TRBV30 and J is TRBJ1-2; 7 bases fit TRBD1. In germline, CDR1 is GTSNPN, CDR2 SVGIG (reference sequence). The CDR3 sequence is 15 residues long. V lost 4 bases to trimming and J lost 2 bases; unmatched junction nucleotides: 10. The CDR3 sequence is CAWTLNRDSNYGYTF. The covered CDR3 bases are TGTGCCTGGACTTTAAATCGGGACAGCAACTATGGC.

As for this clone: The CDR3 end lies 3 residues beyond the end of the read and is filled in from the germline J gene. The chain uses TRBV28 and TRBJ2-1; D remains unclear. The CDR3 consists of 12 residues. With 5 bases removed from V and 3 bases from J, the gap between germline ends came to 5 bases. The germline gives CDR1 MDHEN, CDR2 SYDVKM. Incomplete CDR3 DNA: TGTGCCAGCAGTCCAAACTACAATGAG. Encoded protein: CASSPNYNE. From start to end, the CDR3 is CASSPNYNEQFF. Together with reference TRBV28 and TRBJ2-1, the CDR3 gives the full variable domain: DVKVTQSSRYLVKRTGEKVFLECVQDMDHENMFWYRQDPGLGLRLIYFSYDVKMKEKGDIPEGYSVSREKKERFSLILESASTNQTSMYLCASSPNYNEQFFGPGTRLTVL.

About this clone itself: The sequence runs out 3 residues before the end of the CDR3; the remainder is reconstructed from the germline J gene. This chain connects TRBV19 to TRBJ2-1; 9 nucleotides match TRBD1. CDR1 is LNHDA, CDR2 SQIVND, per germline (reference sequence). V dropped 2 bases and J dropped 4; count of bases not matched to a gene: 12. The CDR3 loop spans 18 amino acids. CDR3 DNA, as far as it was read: TGTGCCAGTAGTATACCGGACAGGGGACGTCTAATTTACAATGAG. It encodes CASSIPDRGRLIYNE. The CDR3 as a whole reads CASSIPDRGRLIYNEQFF.

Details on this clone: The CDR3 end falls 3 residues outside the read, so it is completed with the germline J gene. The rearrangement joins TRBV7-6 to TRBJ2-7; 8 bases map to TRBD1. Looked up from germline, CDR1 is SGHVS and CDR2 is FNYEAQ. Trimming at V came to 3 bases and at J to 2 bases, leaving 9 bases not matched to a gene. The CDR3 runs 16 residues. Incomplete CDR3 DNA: TGTGCCAGCAGCTTCGGAGTACAGGGGGTAACCTACGAG. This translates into CASSFGVQGVTYE. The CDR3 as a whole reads CASSFGVQGVTYEQYF.

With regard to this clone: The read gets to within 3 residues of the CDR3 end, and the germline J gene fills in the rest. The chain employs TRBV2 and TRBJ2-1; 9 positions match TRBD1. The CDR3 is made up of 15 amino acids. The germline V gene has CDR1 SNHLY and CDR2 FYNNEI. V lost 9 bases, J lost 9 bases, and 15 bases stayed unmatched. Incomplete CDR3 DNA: TGTGCCAGTATGACCGGGACAGGGTATTCTGGTGAG. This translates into CASMTGTGYSGE. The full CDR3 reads CASMTGTGYSGEQFF.

The CDR3 is CACGDLAAVYDYTF. CDR3 bases read: TGTGCCTGCGGGGATCTAGCGGCAGTCTACGAC. The chain combines TRBV30 with TRBJ1-2, with D hard to call. The CDR3 end lies 3 residues beyond the end of the read and is filled in from the germline J gene. Germline CDR1 and CDR2: GTSNPN and SVGIG (reference sequence). The CDR3 length is 14 residues.

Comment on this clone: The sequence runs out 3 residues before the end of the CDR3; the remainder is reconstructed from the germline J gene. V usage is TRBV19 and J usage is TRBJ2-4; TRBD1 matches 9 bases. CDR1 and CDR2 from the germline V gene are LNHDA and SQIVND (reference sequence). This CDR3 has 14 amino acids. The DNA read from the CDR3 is TGTGCCAGTAGTATGACAGGGGGGTTCTATGGT. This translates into CASSMTGGFYG. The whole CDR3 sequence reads CASSMTGGFYGQYF.

CDR3 DNA (partial): TGTGCCGGTAAGACAGGGCAGACTTCACCG. Translating it yields CAGKTGQTSP. The CDR3 in full is CAGKTGQTSPLFF. The gene calls are TRBV2 and TRBJ2-2; 7 bases match TRBD1. The CDR3 end falls 3 residues outside the read, so it is completed with the germline J gene. Germline CDR1 and CDR2: SNHLY and FYNNEI. The CDR3 extends over 13 amino acids.